This T cell receptor (beta chain) was profiled in a study of T cells in Graves' hyperthyroidism and ophthalmopathy. Trimming at V came to 6 bases and at J to 2 bases, leaving 7 bases not matched to a gene. This CDR3 is built from 16 residues. Per germline, CDR1 MNHEY and CDR2 SVGEGT. Researchers amplified the TCR beta CDR3 regions from RNA transcripts. TCR CDR3 underwent first-round RT-PCR with the HTBI primer set. MiXCR, run by TCRdb on the multiplex PCR reads, gives a single entry per CDR3 protein. The table has some 300,000 distinct CDR3 sequences, roughly 18% seen once. Source material: blood. V is TRBV6-2 or TRBV6-3 and J is TRBJ2-3; 11 bases fit TRBD1. The clonotype was recovered from a man aged 50-60 years with Graves' ophthalmopathy. DNA for the CDR3: TGTGCCAGCAGGCGGACAGGGGGCGTTTCCACAGATACGCAGTATTTT. Its translation is CASRRTGGVSTDTQYF.